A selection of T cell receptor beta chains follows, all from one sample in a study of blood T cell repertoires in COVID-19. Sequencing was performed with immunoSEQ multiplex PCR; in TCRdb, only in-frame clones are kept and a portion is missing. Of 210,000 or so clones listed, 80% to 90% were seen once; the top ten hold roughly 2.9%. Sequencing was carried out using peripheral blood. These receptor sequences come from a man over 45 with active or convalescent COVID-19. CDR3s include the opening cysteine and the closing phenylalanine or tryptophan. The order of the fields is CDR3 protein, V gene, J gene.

cdr3_aa: CASSRGYSNTGELFF
v_call: TRBV2
j_call: TRBJ2-2

cdr3_aa: CASSLTGAVMNTEAFF
v_call: TRBV5-8
j_call: TRBJ1-1

cdr3_aa: CASSLTGLAATDTQYF
v_call: TRBV7-3
j_call: TRBJ2-3

cdr3_aa: CASSQLKNEKLFF
v_call: TRBV6-5
j_call: TRBJ1-4

cdr3_aa: CASSRRGSLINQDGYTF
v_call: TRBV4-2
j_call: TRBJ1-2

cdr3_aa: CAWSVTGPPSSPLHF
v_call: TRBV30
j_call: TRBJ1-6

cdr3_aa: CASSLNYGDNEKLFF
v_call: TRBV27
j_call: TRBJ1-4

cdr3_aa: CASSSTGGFTNEKLFF
v_call: TRBV7-9
j_call: TRBJ1-4

cdr3_aa: CASSLAGGPEKLFF
v_call: TRBV28
j_call: TRBJ1-4

cdr3_aa: CASSLQGGYTF
v_call: TRBV7-9
j_call: TRBJ1-2

cdr3_aa: CASSYDRGINQPQHF
v_call: TRBV7-8
j_call: TRBJ1-5

cdr3_aa: CASSVRGGGSSYNEQFF
v_call: TRBV9
j_call: TRBJ2-1

cdr3_aa: CAVSGGSTDTQYF
v_call: TRBV10-3
j_call: TRBJ2-3

cdr3_aa: CAWSPLAGSHEQYF
v_call: TRBV30
j_call: TRBJ2-7

cdr3_aa: CASSPGRYTGELFF
v_call: TRBV7-2
j_call: TRBJ2-2

cdr3_aa: CASSRSSGGTNTGELFF
v_call: TRBV4-3
j_call: TRBJ2-2

cdr3_aa: CASSLQGAHGYTF
v_call: TRBV12-3/TRBV12-4
j_call: TRBJ1-2

cdr3_aa: CASIMSGGYNEQFF
v_call: TRBV25-1
j_call: TRBJ2-1

cdr3_aa: CAISSGTSGSDTQYF
v_call: TRBV10-3
j_call: TRBJ2-3

cdr3_aa: CASSPPGGAGEQYF
v_call: TRBV18
j_call: TRBJ2-7

cdr3_aa: CASRQGGNTEAFF
v_call: TRBV2
j_call: TRBJ1-1

cdr3_aa: CASSPITGSGNTIYF
v_call: TRBV28
j_call: TRBJ1-3

cdr3_aa: CASSQGAAGTGIETQYF
v_call: TRBV4-2
j_call: TRBJ2-5

cdr3_aa: CASGRGPGNTIYF
v_call: TRBV5-5
j_call: TRBJ1-3

cdr3_aa: CASSPPSGGARLSYEQYF
v_call: TRBV28
j_call: TRBJ2-7

cdr3_aa: CASQLGQLVDTQYF
v_call: TRBV6-5
j_call: TRBJ2-3

cdr3_aa: CASSLTGGSYEQYF
v_call: TRBV28
j_call: TRBJ2-7

cdr3_aa: CSVRGSSYEQYF
v_call: TRBV29-1
j_call: TRBJ2-7

cdr3_aa: CARSSGARGGYNEQFF
v_call: TRBV5-1
j_call: TRBJ2-1

cdr3_aa: CASSPWGRLSNQPQHF
v_call: TRBV2
j_call: TRBJ1-5

cdr3_aa: CASSHTGGDTEAFF
v_call: TRBV6-6
j_call: TRBJ1-1

cdr3_aa: CASDRLQGQETQYF
v_call: TRBV6-5
j_call: TRBJ2-5

cdr3_aa: CASSLGTVTEAFF
v_call: TRBV5-1
j_call: TRBJ1-1

cdr3_aa: CASSGWTSGDTYNEQFF
v_call: TRBV5-1
j_call: TRBJ2-1

cdr3_aa: CASSWTSGQDNEQFF
v_call: TRBV9
j_call: TRBJ2-1

cdr3_aa: CATSPGTYNEQFF
v_call: TRBV24-1
j_call: TRBJ2-1

cdr3_aa: CASSHASRTGWNTEAFF
v_call: TRBV5-1
j_call: TRBJ1-1

cdr3_aa: CASSFLRSGTDTQYF
v_call: TRBV5-1
j_call: TRBJ2-3

cdr3_aa: CASSFRRGDSPLHF
v_call: TRBV28
j_call: TRBJ1-6

cdr3_aa: CASSRTGGHEKLFF
v_call: TRBV5-1
j_call: TRBJ1-4

cdr3_aa: CASSNLGGGGTEAFF
v_call: TRBV6-5
j_call: TRBJ1-1

cdr3_aa: CASSLLPGGTGNTIYF
v_call: TRBV19
j_call: TRBJ1-3

cdr3_aa: CASSTGLQANEKLFF
v_call: TRBV19
j_call: TRBJ1-4

cdr3_aa: CSASGSGTNEKLFF
v_call: TRBV20-1
j_call: TRBJ1-4

cdr3_aa: CASSLGHAFNYGYTF
v_call: TRBV5-1
j_call: TRBJ1-2

cdr3_aa: CASRSSAGSINYGYTF
v_call: TRBV2
j_call: TRBJ1-2

cdr3_aa: CALRVLAGGPDTQYF
v_call: TRBV30
j_call: TRBJ2-3

cdr3_aa: CASSPQSGSEQYF
v_call: TRBV4-2
j_call: TRBJ2-7

cdr3_aa: CAAAALGPVDSPLHF
v_call: TRBV6-5
j_call: TRBJ1-6

cdr3_aa: CASSYSAQPGNF
v_call: TRBV6-2/TRBV6-3
j_call: TRBJ2-7

cdr3_aa: CASGLGQGDTGELFF
v_call: TRBV12-5
j_call: TRBJ2-2